The sequence of this T cell receptor beta chain was determined in a study of cytomegalovirus exposure and HLA in healthy donors. The CDR3 is 17 amino acids. The germline V gene has CDR1 LGHNA and CDR2 YNFKEQ. V gave up 0 bases and J gave up 0 bases, with 15 bases separating them. Both 60 Vbeta primers and 13 Jbeta primers went into the PCR. The repertoire was sequenced with immunoSEQ multiplex PCR; TCRdb's copy has only in-frame clones and lacks some. The data hold about 120,000 clones, with around three quarters observed a single time. V is TRBV4-2 and J is TRBJ2-7, with a possible D match to TRBD2 (5 bases). The sample was PBMCs. The clonotype comes from a man between 25 and 39 years old in good health and CMV-seropositive. The CDR3 region is CASSQDPPHGSSYEQYF. The CDR3 DNA sequence: TGTGCCAGCAGCCAAGATCCCCCCCATGGGAGCTCCTACGAGCAGTACTTC.